The 11 T cell receptor beta chains listed next were all sequenced from one sample in a study of vaccination effects on CD4 cells after COVID-19. Culture lasted about 10 days before CD4+ T cell isolation. These receptors have no identified antigens. Only in-frame clones appear in the TCRdb table, and some are missing; sequencing was by immunoSEQ multiplex PCR. This sample has 30,000 to 40,000 clones; about four fifths occur once, and the top ten carry nearly 3%. The specimen was CD4+ T cells from PBMCs cultured without peptide, collected before COVID-19 vaccination. The source of these receptors is a human donor who received a COVID-19 vaccine.

The J gene is TRBJ2-1, the V gene TRBV6-2 or TRBV6-3, with 9 nucleotides matching TRBD1. The germline CDR1 and CDR2 sequences are MNHEY and SVGEGT. There are 15 residues in the CDR3. Trimming at V came to 5 bases and at J to 6 bases, leaving 8 bases not matched to a gene. The CDR3 DNA reads TGTGCCAGCAGTAAACAGGGGGCGCGGGTCAATGAGCAGTTCTTC. This gives the protein CASSKQGARVNEQFF.

The chain couples TRBV6-6 to TRBJ1-4, with D unclear. Trimming took off 5 bases at V and 3 bases at J, with 7 bases between the two ends. The V gene's germline CDR1 is MNHNY and CDR2 SVGAGI (reference sequence). The CDR3 consists of 13 residues. CDR3 sequence: CASSGVANEKLFF. CDR3 nucleotide sequence: TGTGCCAGCAGTGGTGTGGCTAATGAAAAACTGTTTTTT.

This clone has a single count. The J gene is TRBJ1-4, the V gene TRBV6-5, with a tentative D call TRBD1 (6 bases). Trimming took off 10 bases at V and 4 bases at J, with 10 bases between the two ends. This CDR3 has 12 residues. Germline V lookup: CDR1 MNHEY, CDR2 SVGAGI. CDR3 DNA sequence: TGTGCCACCAAAGGGGGTAATGAAAAACTGTTTTTT. Amino acids: CATKGGNEKLFF.

This chain uses TRBV10-2 with TRBJ1-2; weak D call: TRBD1 (5 bases). Trimming shortened V by 6 bases and J by 8 bases, and 10 bases separated the two germline ends. Per germline, CDR1 WSHSY and CDR2 SAAADI. CDR3 length: 11 amino acids. CDR3 DNA sequence: TGCGCCAGCAGCCAGGGTTTGGGCTACACCTTC. Amino acids: CASSQGLGYTF.

The rearrangement joins TRBV11-2 to TRBJ2-3, with a possible D match to TRBD1 (6 bases). The CDR3 length is 13 residues. Looked up from germline, CDR1 is SGHAT and CDR2 is FQNNGV. V lost 5 bases and J lost 4, with 10 bases in between. CDR3 in amino acids: CASSVTGSDTQYF. The CDR3 nucleotides read TGTGCCAGCAGCGTAACAGGGTCAGATACGCAGTATTTT.

The chain uses TRBV27 and TRBJ2-1, with D possibly TRBD2 on 6 matching bases. The CDR3 is 16 amino acids. V was trimmed by 8 bases and J by 9 bases, leaving 26 bases between them. Germline values: CDR1 MNHEY, CDR2 SMNVEV (reference sequence). This CDR3 is CASYSIRDSKSGEQFF. The CDR3 region has the DNA TGTGCCAGCTATTCTATCCGGGACTCAAAGTCGGGTGAGCAGTTCTTC.

The J gene is TRBJ2-5, the V gene TRBV2, with TRBD1 matching over 11 bases. V shed 4 bases, J shed 5 bases, and the junction held 6 bases outside the gene matches. This CDR3 is 15 amino acids long. Germline loops: CDR1 SNHLY, CDR2 FYNNEI. DNA of the CDR3: TGTGCCAGCAGTGGAGGACAGGGGGCATGGGAGACCCAGTACTTC. It yields the protein CASSGGQGAWETQYF.

This clone was recorded once. The chain combines TRBV20-1 with TRBJ2-3; D is unclear. The CDR3 runs to 11 residues. Germline V lookup: CDR1 DFQATT, CDR2 SNEGSKA (reference sequence). Trimming left V 5 bases short and J 4 bases short, with 7 bases between. CDR3: CSAWRADTQYF. The CDR3 DNA reads TGCAGTGCTTGGCGCGCAGATACGCAGTATTTT.

The V and J genes are TRBV7-3 and TRBJ1-5, with a weak D call TRBD1 (5 bases). The CDR3 loop spans 17 amino acids. Trimming left V 3 bases short and J 4 bases short, with 19 bases between. CDR1 is SGHTA and CDR2 is FQGTGA in the germline V gene. CDR3 amino acids: CASSFNQDTGQNQPQHF. The CDR3 nucleotides are TGTGCCAGCAGCTTCAATCAGGACACAGGCCAAAATCAGCCCCAGCATTTT.

The chain uses TRBV19 and TRBJ1-5, with a possible D match to TRBD1 (6 bases). This CDR3 contains 15 residues. Trimming removed 4 bases from V and 9 bases from J, with 19 bases in between. Germline V gene data show CDR1 as LNHDA and CDR2 as SQIVND (reference sequence). The CDR3 loop reads CASSTPGHNSRPQHF. The DNA for the CDR3 is TGTGCCAGTAGTACGCCGGGACACAATTCCAGGCCCCAGCATTTT.

This clone was seen more than once but under ten times. The rearrangement joins TRBV5-3 to TRBJ2-7; TRBD1 might be the D (5 bases). TRBV5-3 is flagged as an ORF with uncertain function. V was clipped by 0 bases and J by 6 bases, with 16 bases between them. This CDR3 comprises 15 residues. Written as DNA, the CDR3 is TGTGCCAGAAGCTTGGACAGGATAGGGTCCACCGAGCAGTACGTC. Its translation is CARSLDRIGSTEQYV.